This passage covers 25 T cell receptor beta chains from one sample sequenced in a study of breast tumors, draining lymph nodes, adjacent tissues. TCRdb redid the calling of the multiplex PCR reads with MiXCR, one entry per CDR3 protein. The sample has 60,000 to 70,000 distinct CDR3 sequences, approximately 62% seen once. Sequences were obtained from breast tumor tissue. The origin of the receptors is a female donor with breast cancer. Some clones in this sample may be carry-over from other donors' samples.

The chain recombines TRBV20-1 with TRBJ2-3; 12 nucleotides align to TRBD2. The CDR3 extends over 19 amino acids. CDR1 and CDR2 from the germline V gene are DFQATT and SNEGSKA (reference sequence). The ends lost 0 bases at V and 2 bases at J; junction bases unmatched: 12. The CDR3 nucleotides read TGCAGTGCTAGAGACCCCCGACTAGCGGGAGTGGACCCCACAGATACGCAGTATTTT. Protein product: CSARDPRLAGVDPTDTQYF.

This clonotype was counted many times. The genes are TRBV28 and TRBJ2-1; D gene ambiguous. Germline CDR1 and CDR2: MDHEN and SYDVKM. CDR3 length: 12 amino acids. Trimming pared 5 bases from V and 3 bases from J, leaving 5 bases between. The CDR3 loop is CASSTYYNEQFF. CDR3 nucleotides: TGTGCCAGCAGTACTTACTACAATGAGCAGTTCTTC. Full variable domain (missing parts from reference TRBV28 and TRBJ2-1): DVKVTQSSRYLVKRTGEKVFLECVQDMDHENMFWYRQDPGLGLRLIYFSYDVKMKEKGDIPEGYSVSREKKERFSLILESASTNQTSMYLCASSTYYNEQFFGPGTRLTVL.

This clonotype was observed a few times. The DNA for the CDR3 is TGTGCCAGCAGCCAAGTGGGCCCGGGAGGCGGACGGGACACCATATATTTT. Its protein product is CASSQVGPGGGRDTIYF. The chain employs TRBV4-2 and TRBJ1-3; D remains ambiguous. The germline V and J ends were trimmed by 1 base and 8 bases, with 21 bases remaining between them. Per the germline V gene, CDR1 is LGHNA and CDR2 is YNFKEQ. The CDR3 loop spans 17 amino acids.

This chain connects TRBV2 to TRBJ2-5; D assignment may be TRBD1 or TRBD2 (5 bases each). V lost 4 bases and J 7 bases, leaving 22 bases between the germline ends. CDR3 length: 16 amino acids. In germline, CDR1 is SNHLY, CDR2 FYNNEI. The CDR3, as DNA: TGTGCCAGCAGTGGGTTCGGGACCCCCATCGAAGGGACCCAGTACTTC. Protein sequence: CASSGFGTPIEGTQYF.

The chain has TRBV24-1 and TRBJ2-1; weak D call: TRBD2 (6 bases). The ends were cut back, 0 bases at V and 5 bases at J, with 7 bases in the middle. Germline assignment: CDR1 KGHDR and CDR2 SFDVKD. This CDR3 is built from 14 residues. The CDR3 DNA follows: TGTGCCACCAGTGATTTGCGCGGGAACAATGAGCAGTTCTTC. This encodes CATSDLRGNNEQFF.

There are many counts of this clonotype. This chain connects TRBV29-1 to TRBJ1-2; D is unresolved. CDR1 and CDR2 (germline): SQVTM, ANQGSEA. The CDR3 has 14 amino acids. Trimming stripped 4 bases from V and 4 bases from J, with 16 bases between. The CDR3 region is CSVGTSPSGYGYTF. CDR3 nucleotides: TGCAGCGTTGGGACTTCTCCTTCGGGCTATGGCTACACCTTC.

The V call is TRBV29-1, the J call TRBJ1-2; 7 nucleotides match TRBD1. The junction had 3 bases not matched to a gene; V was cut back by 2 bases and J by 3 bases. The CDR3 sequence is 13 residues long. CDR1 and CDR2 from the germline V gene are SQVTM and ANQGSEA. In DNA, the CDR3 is TGCAGCGTTGAAAGAGGGGGCCACTATGGCTACACCTTC. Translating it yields CSVERGGHYGYTF.

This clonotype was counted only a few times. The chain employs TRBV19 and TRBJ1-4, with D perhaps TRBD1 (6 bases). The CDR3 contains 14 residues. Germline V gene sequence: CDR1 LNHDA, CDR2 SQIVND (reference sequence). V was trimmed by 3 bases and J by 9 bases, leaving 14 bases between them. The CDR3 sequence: CASSILQGQKKLFF. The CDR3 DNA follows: TGTGCCAGTAGTATCCTTCAGGGGCAGAAAAAACTGTTTTTT.

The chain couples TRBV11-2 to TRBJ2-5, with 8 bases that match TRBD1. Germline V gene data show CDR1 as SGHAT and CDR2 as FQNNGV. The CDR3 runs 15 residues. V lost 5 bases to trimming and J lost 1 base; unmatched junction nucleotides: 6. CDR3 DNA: TGTGCCAGCAGCCCCGAGGGACAGGCCCAAGAGACCCAGTACTTC. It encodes CASSPEGQAQETQYF.

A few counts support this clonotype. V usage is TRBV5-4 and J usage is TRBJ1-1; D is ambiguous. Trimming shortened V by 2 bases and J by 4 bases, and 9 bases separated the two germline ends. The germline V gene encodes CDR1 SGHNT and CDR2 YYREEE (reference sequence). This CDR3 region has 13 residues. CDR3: CASSFGGTTEAFF. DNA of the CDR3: TGTGCCAGCAGCTTTGGAGGCACCACTGAAGCTTTCTTT.

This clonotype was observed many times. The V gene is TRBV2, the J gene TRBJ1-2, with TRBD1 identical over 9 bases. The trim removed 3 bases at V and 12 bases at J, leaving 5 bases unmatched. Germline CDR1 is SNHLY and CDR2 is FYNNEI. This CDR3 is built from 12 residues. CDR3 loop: CASSERDRENTF. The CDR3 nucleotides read TGTGCCAGCAGTGAGCGGGACAGGGAAAACACCTTC.

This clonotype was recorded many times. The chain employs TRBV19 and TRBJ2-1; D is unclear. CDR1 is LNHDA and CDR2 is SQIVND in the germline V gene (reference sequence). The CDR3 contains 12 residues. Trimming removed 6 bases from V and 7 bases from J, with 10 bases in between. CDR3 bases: TGTGCCAGTAGCACCGGAGCTAATGAGCAGTTCTTC. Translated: CASSTGANEQFF.

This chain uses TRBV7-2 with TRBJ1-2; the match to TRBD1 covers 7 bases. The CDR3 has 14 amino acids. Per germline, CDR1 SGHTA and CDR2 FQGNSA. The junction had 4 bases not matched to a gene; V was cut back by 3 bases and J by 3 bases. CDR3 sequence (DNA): TGTGCCAGCAGCTTTCGACAGGGAGACTATGGCTACACCTTC. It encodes CASSFRQGDYGYTF.

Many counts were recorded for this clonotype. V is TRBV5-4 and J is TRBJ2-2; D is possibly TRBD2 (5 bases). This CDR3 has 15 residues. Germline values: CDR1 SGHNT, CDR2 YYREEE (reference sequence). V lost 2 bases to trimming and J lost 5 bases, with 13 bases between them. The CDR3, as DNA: TGTGCCAGCAGCTTAAGTCGGAGCGGAACCGGGGAGCTGTTTTTT. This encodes CASSLSRSGTGELFF.

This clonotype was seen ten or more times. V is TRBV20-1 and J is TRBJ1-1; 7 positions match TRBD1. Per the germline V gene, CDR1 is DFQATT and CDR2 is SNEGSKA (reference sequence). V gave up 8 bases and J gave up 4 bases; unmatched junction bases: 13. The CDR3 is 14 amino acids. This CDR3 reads CSTRSDREGTEAFF. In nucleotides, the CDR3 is TGCAGTACAAGATCTGACAGGGAAGGCACTGAAGCTTTCTTT.

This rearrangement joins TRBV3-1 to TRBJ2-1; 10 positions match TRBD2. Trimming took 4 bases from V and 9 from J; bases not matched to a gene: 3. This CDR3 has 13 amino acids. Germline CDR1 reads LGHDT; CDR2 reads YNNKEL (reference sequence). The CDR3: CASSPSGGGEQFF. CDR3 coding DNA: TGTGCCAGCAGCCCTAGCGGGGGTGGTGAGCAGTTCTTC.

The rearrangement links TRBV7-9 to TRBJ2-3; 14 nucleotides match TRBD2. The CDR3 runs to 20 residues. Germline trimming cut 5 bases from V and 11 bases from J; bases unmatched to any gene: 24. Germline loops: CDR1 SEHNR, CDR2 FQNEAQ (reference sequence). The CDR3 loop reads CASSLGRDRLAGGGSGEQYF. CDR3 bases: TGTGCCAGCAGCCTTGGCCGGGACAGACTAGCGGGAGGGGGTAGTGGTGAGCAGTATTTT.

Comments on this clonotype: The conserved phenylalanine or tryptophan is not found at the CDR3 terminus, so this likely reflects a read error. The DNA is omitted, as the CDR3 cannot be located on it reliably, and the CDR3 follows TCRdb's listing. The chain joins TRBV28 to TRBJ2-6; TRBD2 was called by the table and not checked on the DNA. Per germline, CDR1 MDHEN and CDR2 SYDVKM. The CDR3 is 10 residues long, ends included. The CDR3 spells CASSPAGLLI.

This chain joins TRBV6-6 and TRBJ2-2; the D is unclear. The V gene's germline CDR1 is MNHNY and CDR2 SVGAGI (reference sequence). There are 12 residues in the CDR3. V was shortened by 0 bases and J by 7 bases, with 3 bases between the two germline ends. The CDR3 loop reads CASSYSGGELFF. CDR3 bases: TGTGCCAGCAGTTACTCAGGCGGGGAGCTGTTTTTT.

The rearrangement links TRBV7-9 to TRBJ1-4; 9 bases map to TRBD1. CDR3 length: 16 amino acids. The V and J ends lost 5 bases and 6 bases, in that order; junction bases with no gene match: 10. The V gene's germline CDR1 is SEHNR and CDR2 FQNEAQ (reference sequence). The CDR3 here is CASSPGGTGLHEKLFF. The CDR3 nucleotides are TGTGCCAGCAGCCCCGGCGGGACAGGGCTTCATGAAAAACTGTTTTTT.

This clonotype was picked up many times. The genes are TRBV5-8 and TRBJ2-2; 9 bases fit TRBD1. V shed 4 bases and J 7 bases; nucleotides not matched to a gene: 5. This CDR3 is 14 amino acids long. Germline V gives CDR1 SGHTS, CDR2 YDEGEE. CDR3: CASSRQGVGGELFF. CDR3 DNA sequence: TGTGCCAGCAGCCGACAGGGGGTGGGCGGGGAGCTGTTTTTT. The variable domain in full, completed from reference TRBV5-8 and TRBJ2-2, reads EAGVTQSPTHLIKTRGQQATLRCSPISGHTSVYWYQQALGLGLQFLLWYDEGEERNRGNFPPRFSGRQFPNYSSELNVNALELEDSALYLCASSRQGVGGELFFGEGSRLTVL.

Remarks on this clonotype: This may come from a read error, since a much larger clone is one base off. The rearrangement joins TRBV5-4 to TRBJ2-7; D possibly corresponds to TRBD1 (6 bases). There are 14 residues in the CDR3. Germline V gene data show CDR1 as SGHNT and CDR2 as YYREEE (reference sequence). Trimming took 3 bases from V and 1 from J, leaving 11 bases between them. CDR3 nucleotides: TGTGCCAGCAGCTCCCGACAGGCGTCCTACGAGCAGTACTTC. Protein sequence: CASSSRQASYEQYF.

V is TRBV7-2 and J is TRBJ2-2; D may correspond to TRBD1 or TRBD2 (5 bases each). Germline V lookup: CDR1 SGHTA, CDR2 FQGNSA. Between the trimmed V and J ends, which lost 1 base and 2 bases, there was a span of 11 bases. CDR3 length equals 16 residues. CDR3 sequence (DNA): TGTGCCAGCAGCTTAGGGATGGGACCCAACACCGGGGAGCTGTTTTTT. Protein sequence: CASSLGMGPNTGELFF.

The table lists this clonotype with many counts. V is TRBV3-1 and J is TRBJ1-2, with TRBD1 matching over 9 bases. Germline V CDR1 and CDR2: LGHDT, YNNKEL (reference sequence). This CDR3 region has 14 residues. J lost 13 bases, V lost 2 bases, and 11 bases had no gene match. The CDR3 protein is CASSQRGTGLSGTF. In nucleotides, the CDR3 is TGTGCCAGCAGCCAAAGAGGGACAGGGTTATCTGGCACCTTC.

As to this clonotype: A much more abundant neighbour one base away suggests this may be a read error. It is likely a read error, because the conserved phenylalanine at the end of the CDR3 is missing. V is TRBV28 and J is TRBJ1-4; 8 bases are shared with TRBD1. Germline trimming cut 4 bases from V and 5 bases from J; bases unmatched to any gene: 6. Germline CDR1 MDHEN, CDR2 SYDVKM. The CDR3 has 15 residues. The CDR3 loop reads CASSSQGAGNEKLFL. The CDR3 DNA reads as TGTGCCAGCAGTTCCCAGGGGGCAGGGAATGAAAAACTGTTTCTT.